This TCR beta chain was documented in a study of T cells in women clearing cervical HPV infection (dated by TCRdb to the late 2010s). Study-wide context: The cases were 25 to 30 women with histologically confirmed HPV16-related CIN3 or worse, and 2 of these cases were invasive cancers. The roughly 23 controls were women who cleared a single incident HPV16 infection within 12 months without developing precancer or cancer. The parent cohort enrolled 9,500 to 12,000 women aged 18 or older in Guanacaste, Costa Rica, in about 1993 to 1995 and followed the women for 6 to 7 years. Because only a few women had HLA typing data, the possibility that HLA type acted as a confounder could not be ruled out. Cases and controls were matched on age within five years and on year of sample collection. A median age of nearly 35 years was observed in cases versus over 37 in controls, and no significant differences in baseline characteristics were found. This exploratory proof-of-principle case-control study, nested within the Guanacaste HPV Natural History Study in Costa Rica, compared TCR repertoires among women with different cervical HPV16 outcomes. Case blood was taken at the visit when the lesion was first identified, whereas control blood was taken when infection was no longer detected. For cases, the median interval between lesion detection and blood sampling was around 140 days, with an interquartile range of roughly 85 to 210 days. Quality controls consisted of five blinded duplicates per group, for a total of around 60 samples made up of about 50 participants and about ten replicates. Here is what the overall study found, with its caveats: Across sequencing depths, CIN3+ cases showed significantly higher TCR repertoire richness than controls, but evenness did not differ between the groups. Random forest classifiers that combined richness and V gene abundances separated cases from controls with an estimated AUC of less than 0.85. T-cell numbers per sample were unknown, so richness differences could reflect varying T-cell content rather than repertoire biology. Cases had lower TRBV6-7 relative abundance than controls (roughly 0.12% versus 0.17%; Bonferroni P = 0.0008). Because of the cross-sectional design, the study could not determine whether the associations came before infection or resulted from infection, and neither effector/memory subsets nor HPV-specific T cells were isolated.

Looking up the germline V gene yields CDR1 KGHSH and CDR2 LQKENI. Taken from cysteine to phenylalanine, the CDR3 has 16 residues. Sequencing covers 39 bases of the CDR3, shown here with the frame starting at base 1. Every participant had a single incident cervical HPV16 infection, and women with prevalent HPV16 infections were excluded. Cervical HPV DNA was detected with MY09/MY11 PCR, and genotyping was done by dot-blot hybridization. Fifteen mL of heparinized blood were centrifuged, and the buffy coat was split into aliquots, frozen at -30 degrees C, and then kept at -80 degrees C. QIAGEN kits were used to extract genomic DNA from the buffy coat specimens. Worth noting for this clone: Its antigen remains unidentified. The read falls 3 residues short of the CDR3 end, and the missing part is taken from the germline J gene.

TCR beta CDR3 regions were amplified by multiplex PCR using the immunoSEQ assay from an average of around 1,200 ng genomic DNA per sample. Primer bias was corrected in the assay by using a complete synthetic TCR repertoire to establish an amplification baseline. The amplicons were sequenced on the Illumina platform. The study's processing was this. Sequences were error-corrected by clustering with frequency ratios and a modified nearest-neighbor algorithm and were then analyzed in the immunoSEQ Analyzer with IMGT gene definitions. At each rarefaction depth, TCR richness and evenness were averaged across 20 rarefaction repeats, and any sample with fewer sequences than the depth was left out. Wilcoxon rank sum tests with FDR correction were used to compare V, D and J gene relative abundances between the groups. An intraclass correlation of approximately 96% for TCR richness and an average of about 82% across some 70 gene segments were obtained from the blinded duplicates. TCRdb's version of the immuneACCESS table is confined to in-frame rearrangements and falls short of the full clone set. An unresolved V gene accounts for under half of the shortfall where checked; the remainder is of unknown origin. The DNA was the basis for D and trimming; V, J and clone size are from that table. This sample's listing comprises about 26,000 clones. The ten largest clones add up to roughly 11% of the sample.

This sequence originates from a woman aged 18 to 75 with a cervical HPV16 infection that either progressed to CIN3+ or cleared (not recorded which). The chain is assembled from TRBV18 and TRBJ2-2; the D segment is perhaps TRBD1 or TRBD2, each sharing 6 matched bases. Input material: blood buffy coat. The sequenced part of the CDR3 DNA is TGTGCCAGCTCACCACTCAGGACAGCCCCGGGAGAAAAG. Translated, this gives CASSPLRTAPGEK. The CDR3 as a whole reads CASSPLRTAPGEKLFF.